Below, one T cell receptor beta chain is given with its context. This sample is drawn from a study of control samples from healthy donors and cancer patients. From germline, CDR1 is LNHDA and CDR2 SQIVND (reference sequence). CDR3 size: 14 residues. The germline V and J ends were trimmed by 7 bases and 2 bases, with 9 bases remaining between them. Libraries were prepared by immunoSEQ multiplex PCR; TCRdb keeps only in-frame clonotypes and omits some of them. The sample has about 97,000 clones; roughly 94% are singletons. Sequences were obtained from blood. The rearrangement joins TRBV19 to TRBJ2-6, with D maybe TRBD2 (5 bases). The TCR comes from a woman aged 18-29 years in good health. The DNA of the CDR3 is TGTGCCAGTAAAAGGGAGACTGGGGCCAACGTCCTGACTTTC. This codes for CASKRETGANVLTF.